This T cell receptor beta chain was sequenced for a study of T cell repertoires in cytomegalovirus infection. CDR3 length equals 15 residues. Germline loops: CDR1 MNHEY, CDR2 SMNVEV (reference sequence). The V gene end was trimmed by 5 bases and the J gene end by 6 bases; junction bases not matched to a gene: 10. This clonotype has a handful of counts. The antigen is not known. TCRdb re-derived calls from the reads in MiXCR, one entry per CDR3 protein. The sample yields roughly 920,000 distinct CDR3 sequences, roughly 30% seen once. The sequences come from cultured CD8+ T cells from PBMCs, collected from culture after CMV antigen stimulation. The source is a human donor in good health (CMV status not recorded). Some clones in this sample may be carry-over from other donors' samples. The chain carries TRBV27 and TRBJ2-7; 10 nucleotides agree with TRBD1. The chain's CDR3 is CASSRRTGGRLEQYV. As DNA, the CDR3 is TGTGCCAGCAGTAGAAGGACAGGGGGGCGTCTCGAGCAGTACGTC.